A selection of T cell receptor beta chains follows, all from one sample in a study of blood T cells in healthy people across ages. TCRdb re-analysed the 5' RACE reads in MiXCR, keeping a single row per CDR3 protein. This sample has roughly 500,000 distinct CDR3 sequences, with roughly 29% found just once. Sequenced input: blood. The receptor source for this set is a woman in her sixties or seventies in good health. CDR3s include the opening cysteine and the closing phenylalanine or tryptophan. The order of the fields is D gene, J gene, CDR3 length, clone size, V gene, CDR3 protein, CDR3 DNA. D genes are given only for firm matches. Clone size is not always given. Where it is, it says once, few, many or a class for expanded clones.

>NA|TRBJ1-5|15|few|TRBV18
CASSPGSNSNQPQHF
TGTGCCAGCTCACCCGGCAGCAATAGCAATCAGCCCCAGCATTTT
>NA|TRBJ2-7|13|NA|TRBV10-3
CAISAGAEYEQYF
TGTGCCATCAGTGCTGGTGCAGAGTACGAGCAGTACTTC
>NA|TRBJ2-3|10|few|TRBV6-2/TRBV6-3
CASAGGAQYF
TGTGCCAGCGCAGGAGGGGCGCAGTATTTT
>TRBD2|TRBJ2-7|14|few|TRBV10-3
CAISGSGTRGEQYF
TGTGCCATCAGTGGATCCGGGACTAGAGGCGAGCAGTACTTC
>TRBD1|TRBJ1-2|13|NA|TRBV29-1
CSVRTGGRYGYTF
TGCAGCGTACGGACAGGGGGACGGTATGGCTACACCTTC
>TRBD2|TRBJ2-5|14|NA|TRBV7-7
CATGSSGGEETQYF
TGTGCTACGGGATCTAGCGGGGGAGAAGAGACCCAGTACTTC
>NA|TRBJ1-1|14|NA|TRBV7-9
CASSLFAGDTEAFF
TGTGCCAGCAGCTTGTTCGCCGGGGACACTGAAGCTTTCTTT
>NA|TRBJ1-2|14|NA|TRBV5-1
CASSLAQEWYGYTF
TGCGCCAGCAGCTTGGCCCAGGAGTGGTATGGCTACACCTTC
>NA|TRBJ2-5|15|NA|TRBV11-3
CASSLDAGYQETQYF
TGTGCCAGCAGCTTAGATGCAGGATACCAAGAGACCCAGTACTTC
>NA|TRBJ2-3|14|NA|TRBV30
CAWSTGEGADTQYF
TGTGCCTGGAGTACAGGGGAGGGCGCAGATACGCAGTATTTT